This TCR beta chain is from a study of blood T cell repertoires in COVID-19. Overall study: COVID-19 samples from acute and convalescent phases originated in the United States, Italy and Spain. PBMCs, B-cell-depleted T cells, or T cells provided the cDNA or gDNA that made up the material.

Per the germline V gene, CDR1 is SGHTA and CDR2 is FQGNSA. The junction had 8 bases not matched to a gene; V was cut back by 8 bases and J by 2 bases. CDR3 size: 15 residues. The authors' processing: Estimation of nucleated cell counts was performed using reference gene primer amplification. Sequenced by immunoSEQ multiplex PCR; TCRdb stores in-frame clones only, minus some. V, J and clone size were drawn from that table, and D and trimming were deduced from the DNA. The sample consists of roughly 120,000 clones, 80% to 90% of them appearing once. This TCR was sampled from a human donor in a cohort sampled during active COVID-19. What was sequenced was peripheral blood. J is TRBJ2-2 and V is TRBV7-2, with 7 bases identical to TRBD1. The CDR3 sequence: CASSRGGRNTGELFF. DNA of the CDR3: TGTGCCAGCTCCCGAGGGGGCAGAAACACCGGGGAGCTGTTTTTT.